This TCR beta chain was documented in a study of T-cell reconstitution after alpha-beta-depleted transplantation in children. Study-level findings and limits: One year after transplant, T-cell counts and diversity came mostly from newly produced T cells. The high TCRbeta diversity at day 60 in some patients came from surviving recipient T cells and thymic progenitors. Expanded graft clones numbering several hundred reportedly gave rise to alpha-beta T cells about two months after transplant.

Concerning this clonotype: The antigen is undetermined.

TCRbeta library preparation incorporated unique molecular identifiers. One entry per CDR3 protein results from TCRdb running MiXCR on the PCR reads. Here the sample spans about 97,000 distinct CDR3 sequences, around 6.1% being singletons. Sample: PBMCs, mostly from graft donor cells, taken 60 days after TCRalphabeta/CD19-depleted stem cell transplant. This clonotype originated in a female patient between 2 and 15 years old who had a stem cell transplant for Fanconi anemia, so the T cells may come from the graft donor.

The CDR3 DNA is TGTGCCAGCAAGCGTCGAGGACTAGCCACCTACGAGCAGTACTTC. Protein: CASKRRGLATYEQYF. The genes are TRBV14 and TRBJ2-7; 8 nucleotides align to TRBD2. V lost 7 bases, J lost 2 bases, and 10 bases stayed unmatched. The length of the CDR3 is 15 residues. The germline CDR1 and CDR2 sequences are SGHDN and FVKESK.